These 9 T cell receptor beta chains originate from one sample sequenced in a study of blood T cells in healthy people across ages. A J-beta primer mix and a sample-barcoded 5' primer were used in a second PCR of about 7 to 12 cycles. Using its own MiXCR run on the 5' RACE reads, TCRdb lists one record per CDR3 protein. The sample records about 1.8 million distinct CDR3 sequences, about 50% being singletons. Sequencing was performed on blood. These TCRs come from a woman in her thirties or forties in good health.

This clonotype has just a few counts. J is TRBJ2-1 and V is TRBV12-3 or TRBV12-4, with 8 positions matching TRBD1. This CDR3 has 13 amino acids. The junction had 5 bases not matched to a gene; V was cut back by 3 bases and J by 10 bases. CDR3 loop: CASSFGTGGEQFF. The CDR3 coding sequence is TGTGCCAGCAGTTTCGGGACAGGTGGGGAGCAGTTCTTC.

The chain couples TRBV4-3 to TRBJ1-5, with a tentative D call TRBD1 (6 bases). V lost 3 bases to trimming and J lost 2 bases, with 14 bases between them. The germline CDR1 and CDR2 sequences are LGHNA and YSLEER. The CDR3 spans 16 residues. Written as DNA, the CDR3 is TGCGCCAGCAGCCAGGGGGCAAGCGGGGGCAATCAGCCCCAGCATTTT. Protein sequence: CASSQGASGGNQPQHF.

The genes are TRBV4-3 and TRBJ2-1; no reliable D call. The CDR3 runs to 14 residues. Germline assignment: CDR1 LGHNA and CDR2 YSLEER. V gave up 7 bases and J gave up 5 bases, with 15 bases separating them. The CDR3, as DNA: TGCGCCAGCAACACCGACCTAGGCCACAATGAGCAGTTCTTC. This translates into CASNTDLGHNEQFF.

The chain has TRBV6-6 and TRBJ2-7; D gene unclear. The ends were cut back, 7 bases at V and 0 bases at J, with 13 bases in the middle. The germline V gene encodes CDR1 MNHNY and CDR2 SVGAGI (reference sequence). CDR3 length: 14 residues. This chain's CDR3 is CASIPDTLSYEQYF. CDR3 coding DNA: TGTGCCAGCATCCCCGACACACTCTCCTACGAGCAGTACTTC.

V usage is TRBV5-1 and J usage is TRBJ2-3; TRBD2 is a possible D gene (5 bases). Germline-derived CDR1 and CDR2 are SGHRS and YFSETQ. V lost 5 bases to trimming and J lost 0 bases, with 16 bases between them. The CDR3 loop spans 16 amino acids. The CDR3 region has the DNA TGCGCCAGCAGTTATGGACTGAAAGCTAGCACAGATACGCAGTATTTT. It yields the protein CASSYGLKASTDTQYF.

J is TRBJ2-1 and V is TRBV12-3 or TRBV12-4, with a possible D match to TRBD2 (6 bases). Trimming took 8 bases from V and 4 from J, leaving 21 bases between them. There are 16 residues in the CDR3. The CDR3 sequence is CASSGGGNGLYNEQFF. CDR3 DNA sequence: TGTGCCAGCTCCGGAGGCGGGAATGGACTTTACAATGAGCAGTTCTTC.

This clonotype was counted a single time. This sequence joins TRBV10-2 and TRBJ1-4; 7 positions agree with TRBD1. Germline values: CDR1 WSHSY, CDR2 SAAADI. There are 16 residues in the CDR3. V lost 1 base and J lost 6; bases outside the gene matches: 8. The CDR3 spells CASSELTRQGDEKLFF. CDR3 coding DNA: TGCGCCAGCAGTGAGTTAACGAGACAGGGTGATGAAAAACTGTTTTTT.

A few counts support this clonotype. The chain employs TRBV2 and TRBJ1-2; D possibly corresponds to TRBD1 (5 bases). Trimming took 1 base from V and 4 from J, leaving 19 bases between them. The germline gives CDR1 SNHLY, CDR2 FYNNEI. This CDR3 is 17 amino acids long. The CDR3 spells CASSEVAGGKPLYGYTF. For the CDR3, the DNA is TGTGCCAGCAGTGAAGTTGCGGGGGGAAAACCCCTCTATGGCTACACCTTC.

The V call is TRBV20-1, the J call TRBJ2-4; D is uncertain. The last part of the DNA fits TRBJ2-7 better; the J call may be wrong. Germline V lookup: CDR1 DFQATT, CDR2 SNEGSKA (reference sequence). The CDR3 runs to 11 residues. The CDR3 reads CSAPRPDEQYF. The CDR3, as DNA: TGCAGTGCTCCTCGTCCGGACGAGCAGTACTTC.